This T cell receptor beta chain was captured in a study of cytomegalovirus exposure and HLA in healthy donors (dated by TCRdb to about 2017). Background on the whole study: An earlier analysis of some 500 of the donors reported about 250 Gb of sequence data and some 100 million unique TCR beta sequences from roughly 180 million T cells. Both class I and class II loci were covered by HLA typing, at four-digit resolution. Donor age, sex, ethnicity and CMV serostatus were compiled alongside the repertoire data. Along with the roughly 700-subject first cohort, a separate validation cohort of over a hundred different subjects was used. High-throughput TCR immunosequencing, statistical association of individual TCRs with disease status, and machine learning were combined to predict cytomegalovirus infection status. A later analysis re-analyzed previously published TCR beta repertoires from hundreds of donors and added high-resolution HLA genotyping to study TCR occurrence patterns. Because of strong linkage in the cohort, roughly five DR-DQ haplotypes were treated as single units for association and clustering. Rather than drawing on any new phenotypic data, the later analysis identified candidate immune exposures from TCR beta sequences and the way those sequences occurred across donors. Every repertoire in the discovery cohort had been generated on one and the same sequencing platform. Genome-wide SNP genotypes for about 65% of the 666 donors were used in a later genetic analysis, which treated that subset as a discovery cohort. Of the 300 to 450 genotyped donors, over 65% fell in the genetic ancestry cluster associated with self-reported Caucasian donors. About 280 gigabases of sequencing data and around 90 million unique TCR sequences made up an early release that covered approximately 650 HLA-typed donors. The study aimed to test whether cataloging public T cell receptors could reveal signatures of past pathogen exposure. The T cell repertoires of around 670 subjects were profiled by immunosequencing and related to cytomegalovirus serostatus. In an earlier analysis of roughly 580 of the donors, high-throughput TCR beta sequencing was used to judge whether each TCR beta V gene segment behaved as functional or pseudogenic. The number of typed donors differed by locus: roughly 620-640 for A, B, C, DRB1 and DQB1; 500 to 550 for DQA1; fewer than 610 for DPA1; and some 470 for DPB1. Among over 350 genotyped donors of the cohort, an average of about 240,000 unique TCR beta nucleotide sequences were sequenced per donor, roughly a sixth of them non-productive.

The cohort was made up of 500 to 800 healthy bone marrow donors. At the time of sampling, all cohort members were nominally healthy, though unrecorded immune exposures were likely present. The donor tested CMV seropositive, placing the donor among the roughly 270 seropositive members of the cohort. Every donor gave a peripheral blood sample, and the peripheral blood mononuclear cells from that sample were used for TCR beta sequencing. The Qiagen DNeasy Blood Extraction Kit was used to extract genomic DNA from the blood cell samples. Findings and caveats that apply to the study as a whole: The only immune exposure information available for the cohort was CMV serostatus. Some IMGT-functional V segments, including TRBV6-2 and TRBV6-3, could not be distinguished by the 87-base-pair reads and were therefore excluded. According to a later analysis, parvovirus B19, influenza, CMV and Epstein-Barr virus appeared linked to several top co-occurrence clusters. Compared with equally common non-associated chains, HLA-associated TCR beta chains in a later analysis were more clonally expanded and had lower generation probabilities. Because some donors lacked HLA typing at each locus, the association tests relied only on the typed subset. Specific HLA alleles were associated with over 15,000 TCR beta sequences at a false discovery rate of 0.05 in a later analysis. Cytomegalovirus status was reported to be diagnosed by the classifier with high specificity and sensitivity in both the original and validation cohorts. The earlier analysis of 450 to 700 of the donors excluded seventeen rarely observed V segments, including chromosome 9 orphons, because counts were too low. Presence/absence analyses assumed roughly uniform sequencing depth across donors, an assumption that may not hold. A further reported finding was that TCR beta sequences accurately predicted the HLA-A and HLA-B alleles for most subjects in the first cohort. The cohort was sequenced for TCR beta chains only, and without alpha or paired-chain data the features that could be detected were limited. Most CMV-associated TCR beta chains appeared to be HLA-restricted in a later analysis, and the HLA associations seemed to be driven largely by CMV exposure. Linkage disequilibrium might explain the correlated functional status among segregating V segments, but an unknown experimental factor could not be excluded. According to a later analysis, TCR association rates differed among HLA loci, with DRB1 alleles showing the most associated TCRs and HLA-C alleles showing the fewest. In a later genetic analysis, fewer N-insertions in productive TCRs were reported among donors in an Asian-associated ancestry cluster than the roughly 700-donor mean. A group of highly shared sequence variants was considered likely to be a technical artifact of the sequencing pipeline. When HLA alleles, especially DR and DQ, strongly co-occurred, TCR associations were difficult to assign to individual alleles. V-gene and J-gene trimming of TCR beta chains was associated with a missense DCLRE1C variant in a later genetic analysis, and the association was replicated in an independent cohort. The authors suggested that the approach could potentially be extended to other disease states and immunological phenotypes. The study gave a list of more than 150 TCR beta chains associated with cytomegalovirus. In vitro tests confirmed that a few of the cytomegalovirus-associated TCR beta chains recognize cytomegalovirus antigens. An earlier analysis of around 600 of the donors showed that most TCR beta V segments appeared in productive rearrangements either about 87% or about 30% of the time, which broadly matched IMGT annotations. While some public TCRs were present in many individuals, most TCR sequences turned up only very rarely across donors.

Libraries were constructed by the immunoSEQ multiplex PCR assay. For the multiplex PCR, a mixture combining 60 forward primers for TCR Vbeta segments and 13 reverse primers for TCR Jbeta segments was used. Amplification of the CDR3 region of rearranged TCR beta genes was performed with a multiplex PCR assay on genomic DNA. On the Illumina HiSeq System, the amplified TCR beta libraries were sequenced as 87-base-pair reads. As for the authors' bioinformatics: In a later analysis, approximately 74 million unique TCR beta chains were counted across the 690 or so repertoires, and around 11 million of these chains were shared by at least two donors. Raw reads were error-corrected and collapsed into unique sequences by a nearest-neighbor algorithm in which closely related sequences were merged to remove PCR and sequencing errors. CDR3 sequences were aligned to IMGT reference sequences to assign V, D and J gene segments. For a sequence to be retained, at least a six-nucleotide match to both a V gene segment and a J gene segment was required. A rearrangement was called productive if the CDR3 had no stop codons and remained in frame with V and J, and every other rearrangement was called non-productive. CDR3 was defined according to IMGT convention as the region running from the second conserved V-encoded cysteine to the conserved J-encoded phenylalanine. In an earlier analysis of just under 600 of the donors, sequences lacking an unambiguous match to a single V gene segment were excluded. An earlier analysis of 587 of the donors called V segments functional above 56.7% productive rearrangements and segregating when the between-donor standard deviation exceeded 5%. To diagnose cytomegalovirus status from the catalog of TCR beta chain sequences, a statistical classification framework was built. In a later analysis, TCR nucleotide sequences were compared against IMGT/GENE-DB human TR gene sequences so that V and J genes could be assigned. In a later analysis, CDR3 sequences and most-parsimonious VDJ recombination scenarios were assigned using the TCRdist pipeline. A later analysis defined each TCR beta chain by its CDR3 amino acid sequence plus V-gene family, and excluded reads lacking a unique V-gene family. To address suspected cross-contamination and a sequencing artifact, a later analysis removed a few hundred highly shared, low-generation-probability nucleotide sequences. A later analysis calculated a clonal expansion index for each public chain from normalized within-repertoire ranks of inferred template counts. In a later analysis, generation probabilities were computed with a VDJ recombination model fitted to out-of-frame rearrangements, and the resulting probabilities were checked against IGoR. In a later analysis, hypergeometric tests were used to score TCR-TCR, TCR-HLA and TCR-CMV co-occurrence, with a repertoire-size bias correction applied to TCR pairs. To estimate false discovery rates, a later analysis permuted the HLA or CMV assignments 20 times. In a later analysis, co-occurring TCRs were grouped using DBSCAN, with TCRdist sequence similarity added in when clustering inside HLA-allele-positive subsets. Repertoires with fewer than 30,000 or more than 120,000 public chains were left out of co-occurrence clustering, as were a handful of repertoires with anomalous nucleotide sharing. Drawn from immuneACCESS, this table holds only the in-frame rearrangements with V and J called that TCRdb kept. Clones are partly lost; checked studies trace under half to an unresolved V gene and leave the rest unexplained. V and J calls and clone size are copied from that table; D and trimming were computed from the DNA. The sample profile shows roughly 150,000 clones; 64% of them were found once. The top ten constitute 3% of the sample.

The germline V gene specifies SGHTA as CDR1 and FQGNSA as CDR2. The V and J ends are trimmed by 1 base and 11 bases, leaving 15 bases between them. Inclusive of the bounding cysteine and phenylalanine, the CDR3 is 15 residues long. The CDR3 DNA has 45 bases and is translated from base 1. Notes on this clone: Its antigen remains undetermined. Base qualities are not at hand, and no much larger clone is one base apart.

The specimen was PBMCs. The chain joins TRBV7-2 to TRBJ1-6; TRBD1 is a weak D gene call, 6 bases matching. This clonotype originated in a woman in her thirties in good health and CMV-seropositive. For the CDR3, the sequence is CASSLGGQGGTPLHF. The nucleotide sequence is TGTGCCAGCAGCTTAGGGGGGCAGGGTGGTACACCCCTCCACTTT. The reference TRBV7-2 and TRBJ1-6 proteins fill in what lies around the CDR3, so the full variable domain reads GAGVSQSPSNKVTEKGKDVELRCDPISGHTALYWYRQSLGQGLEFLIYFQGNSAPDKSGLPSDRFSAERTGGSVSTLTIQRTQQEDSAVYLCASSLGGQGGTPLHFGNGTRLTVT.